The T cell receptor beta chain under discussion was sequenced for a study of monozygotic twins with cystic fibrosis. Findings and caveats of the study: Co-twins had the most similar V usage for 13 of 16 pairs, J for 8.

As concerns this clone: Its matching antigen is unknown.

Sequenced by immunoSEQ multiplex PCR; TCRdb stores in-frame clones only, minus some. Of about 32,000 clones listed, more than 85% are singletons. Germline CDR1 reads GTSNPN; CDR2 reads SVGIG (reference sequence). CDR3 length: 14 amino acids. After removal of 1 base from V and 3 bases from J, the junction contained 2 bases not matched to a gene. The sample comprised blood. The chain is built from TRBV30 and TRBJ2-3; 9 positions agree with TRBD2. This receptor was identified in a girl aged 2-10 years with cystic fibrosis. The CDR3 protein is CAWSAGLATDTQYF. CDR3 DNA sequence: TGTGCCTGGAGTGCGGGACTAGCAACAGATACGCAGTATTTT.